This T cell receptor beta chain derives from a study of cytomegalovirus exposure and HLA in healthy donors. Trimming took off 0 bases at V and 7 bases at J, with 12 bases between the two ends. CDR3 length: 14 residues. Per the germline V gene, CDR1 is ENHRY and CDR2 is SYGVKD. Amplification used 60 Vbeta primers and 13 Jbeta primers. Clones were sequenced by immunoSEQ multiplex PCR, and TCRdb holds only the in-frame ones, with some missing. This sample carries 50,000 to 80,000 clones, around four fifths of them seen once, and the ten largest clones take about 5.5%. The chain carries TRBV10-3 and TRBJ1-2, with D perhaps TRBD1 (6 bases). Sequencing was carried out using PBMCs. The clonotype originates from a male donor in good health and CMV-seropositive. The CDR3 bases are TGTGCCATCAGTGAGTCGACGACAGGAGGTGGCTACACCTTC. As protein: CAISESTTGGGYTF.